The rows below give T cell receptor beta chains drawn from one sample of a study of blood T cell repertoires in COVID-19. The data were produced by immunoSEQ multiplex PCR, yet TCRdb's version contains in-frame clones alone and is incomplete. The table has 300,000 or so clones, almost 90% seen once. Input material: peripheral blood. All receptors derive from a woman in her twenties or thirties with COVID-19, enrolled during active disease. Each CDR3 is given with its conserved first and last residue. Each record gives: V gene, J gene, D gene, CDR3 DNA, CDR3 protein. The D gene is left open where the match is weak.

v_gene: TRBV18; j_gene: TRBJ1-2; d_gene: TRBD1; CDR3nt: TGTGCCAGCTCACCCGGTGGGAGACAGGGCCCTAACTATGGCTACACCTTC; CDR3aa: CASSPGGRQGPNYGYTF
v_gene: TRBV19; j_gene: TRBJ2-3; d_gene: TRBD1; CDR3nt: TGTGCCAGTAGCAGACAGGGTGCCACAGATACGCAGTATTTT; CDR3aa: CASSRQGATDTQYF
v_gene: TRBV5-1; j_gene: TRBJ2-2; d_gene: .; CDR3nt: TGCGCCAGCAGCTCTGAGGTGAACACCGGGGAGCTGTTTTTT; CDR3aa: CASSSEVNTGELFF
v_gene: TRBV6-5; j_gene: TRBJ2-7; d_gene: TRBD2; CDR3nt: TGTGCCAGCAGTAAACCTAGCGGGAGGTTCTACGAGCAGTACTTC; CDR3aa: CASSKPSGRFYEQYF
v_gene: TRBV21-1; j_gene: TRBJ1-6; d_gene: .; CDR3nt: TGTGCCAGCAGCAAAGGGACAGTACTGAGCTCCTATAATTCACCCCTCCACTTT; CDR3aa: CASSKGTVLSSYNSPLHF
v_gene: TRBV28; j_gene: TRBJ1-6; d_gene: .; CDR3nt: TGTGCCAGCACCCCCCCGCGCGGGCCCCTCCACTTT; CDR3aa: CASTPPRGPLHF
v_gene: TRBV11-3; j_gene: TRBJ2-3; d_gene: TRBD2; CDR3nt: TGTGCCAGCAGCCCCGGGACTAGCGGGAGAGGCACAGATACGCAGTATTTT; CDR3aa: CASSPGTSGRGTDTQYF
v_gene: TRBV7-9; j_gene: TRBJ2-1; d_gene: TRBD1; CDR3nt: TGTGCCAGCAGCCTAGACAGGGGGCTCTACAATGAGCAGTTCTTC; CDR3aa: CASSLDRGLYNEQFF
v_gene: TRBV9; j_gene: TRBJ2-2; d_gene: TRBD2; CDR3nt: TGTGCCAGCAGCGCCGGGACTAGCGGGTCGTCAAACACCGGGGAGCTGTTTTTT; CDR3aa: CASSAGTSGSSNTGELFF
v_gene: TRBV28; j_gene: TRBJ1-1; d_gene: TRBD1; CDR3nt: TGTGCCAGCAGTTTGACAGGGGGGAACACTGAAGCTTTCTTT; CDR3aa: CASSLTGGNTEAFF
v_gene: TRBV9; j_gene: TRBJ1-1; d_gene: .; CDR3nt: TGTGCCAGCACCGAGTTTGTTTCGGGAACTGAAGCTTTCTTT; CDR3aa: CASTEFVSGTEAFF
v_gene: TRBV19; j_gene: TRBJ2-2; d_gene: .; CDR3nt: TGTGCCAGTAGTATTGGGCAGAAGAACACCGGGGAGCTGTTTTTT; CDR3aa: CASSIGQKNTGELFF
v_gene: TRBV5-1; j_gene: TRBJ1-1; d_gene: .; CDR3nt: TGCGCCAGCAGCGGGGCACAGGAGTTGAACACTGAAGCTTTCTTT; CDR3aa: CASSGAQELNTEAFF
v_gene: TRBV3-1/TRBV3-2; j_gene: TRBJ2-2; d_gene: TRBD2; CDR3nt: TGTGCCAGCAGCCAAACGGCTAGCGGGTCCCGGGAGCTGTTTTTT; CDR3aa: CASSQTASGSRELFF
v_gene: TRBV6-5; j_gene: TRBJ2-3; d_gene: .; CDR3nt: TGTGCCAGCACCTCCTGGGGGGAAACAGATACGCAGTATTTT; CDR3aa: CASTSWGETDTQYF
v_gene: TRBV29-1; j_gene: TRBJ2-1; d_gene: .; CDR3nt: TGCAGCGTTGAAGATTTGGAGCGGACCTCCTACAATGAGCAGTTCTTC; CDR3aa: CSVEDLERTSYNEQFF